Listed below are T cell receptor beta chains from one sample, sequenced in a study of Graves' ophthalmopathy and Graves' hyperthyroidism. TCRdb used MiXCR to reprocess the multiplex PCR reads, holding one entry per CDR3 protein. The sample records around 1.1 million distinct CDR3 sequences, about 38% being singletons. The specimen was peripheral blood or thyroid tissue (not recorded which). These TCRs come from an adult man with Graves' hyperthyroidism. CDR3s include the opening cysteine and the closing phenylalanine or tryptophan. D genes are given only for firm matches. Expanded clones get a size class; other rows say once, few or many, or leave the size out.

v_call	clone_size	d_call	j_call	cdr3_aa	cdr3_nt
TRBV12-3/TRBV12-4	-	-	TRBJ1-2	CASSLGGLHSGYTF	TGTGCCAGCAGTTTAGGCGGTCTCCACTCTGGCTACACCTTC
TRBV20-1	many	-	TRBJ1-6	CSANRSRWSPLHF	TGCAGTGCTAACCGGTCTCGTTGGTCACCCCTCCACTTT
TRBV10-3	few	TRBD1	TRBJ1-3	CAIRPTGFAGNTIYF	TGTGCCATCAGACCGACAGGGTTTGCTGGAAACACCATATATTTT
TRBV7-8	few	TRBD1	TRBJ2-7	CASSLQGTGYSEQYF	TGTGCCAGCAGCCTGCAAGGGACAGGGTATAGCGAGCAGTACTTC
TRBV15	-	TRBD2	TRBJ2-7	CATSAPMTGTSGVYEQYF	TGTGCCACCAGCGCACCGATGACCGGGACTAGCGGGGTCTACGAGCAGTACTTC
TRBV29-1	-	-	TRBJ1-5	CSVGRGGTGNQPQHF	TGCAGCGTAGGTAGGGGGGGCACGGGCAATCAGCCCCAGCATTTT
TRBV7-9	-	TRBD1	TRBJ1-3	CASSLLRTGDFGNTIYF	TGTGCCAGCAGCTTGTTGCGGACAGGGGATTTCGGAAACACCATATATTTT
TRBV7-9	many	-	TRBJ1-2	CASSGGTDGGYGYTF	TGTGCCAGCAGCGGAGGGACGGATGGTGGCTATGGCTACACCTTC
TRBV12-3/TRBV12-4	-	-	TRBJ2-3	CASRDGTDTQYF	TGTGCCAGCAGGGACGGCACAGATACGCAGTATTTT
TRBV7-3	few	-	TRBJ1-2	CASSVPGSNYGYTF	TGTGCCAGCAGCGTACCGGGATCCAACTATGGCTACACCTTC
TRBV2	many	-	TRBJ2-7	CASRQDQYEQYF	TGTGCCAGCAGGCAAGACCAATACGAGCAGTACTTC
TRBV19	-	-	TRBJ1-1	CASSTLYGGYGIEAFF	TGTGCCAGTAGTACCCTTTACGGGGGTTACGGTATTGAAGCTTTCTTT
TRBV14	-	-	TRBJ2-5	CASSLPASQETQYF	TGTGCCAGCAGTCTGCCTGCCTCCCAAGAGACCCAGTACTTC
TRBV7-9	many	-	TRBJ1-6	CASSFNRAENSPLHF	TGTGCCAGCAGCTTTAACAGGGCGGAGAATTCACCCCTCCACTTT
TRBV20-1	-	TRBD1	TRBJ1-5	CSVSDRGQPQHF	TGCAGTGTTTCTGACAGGGGACAGCCCCAGCATTTT
TRBV27	few	-	TRBJ2-5	CASSFLEQETQYF	TGTGCCAGCAGTTTTTTAGAGCAAGAGACCCAGTACTTC
TRBV19	many	-	TRBJ2-2	CASMTEGTGELFF	TGTGCCAGTATGACAGAAGGCACCGGGGAGCTGTTTTTT
TRBV7-9	many	TRBD1	TRBJ2-5	CASSFGQGGKTQYF	TGTGCCAGCAGCTTCGGACAGGGTGGTAAGACCCAGTACTTC
TRBV19	many	TRBD1	TRBJ2-7	CASKPSGQGLYEQYF	TGTGCCAGCAAACCCTCGGGACAGGGTTTATACGAGCAGTACTTC
TRBV24-1	-	-	TRBJ2-2	CATRGRMNTGELFF	TGTGCCACCAGGGGACGGATGAACACTGGGGAGCTGTTTTTT
TRBV7-9	many	TRBD1	TRBJ1-2	CASNDRGYGYTF	TGTGCCAGCAACGACAGGGGCTATGGCTACACCTTC
TRBV24-1	many	TRBD2	TRBJ2-5	CATSDPGTSGRMAETQYF	TGTGCCACCAGTGATCCGGGGACTAGCGGGAGAATGGCAGAGACCCAGTACTTC
TRBV10-3	many	-	TRBJ2-5	CATRGQQETQYF	TGTGCCACCAGGGGACAACAAGAGACCCAGTACTTC
TRBV20-1	-	-	TRBJ1-5	CSARDASRERGGNQPQHF	TGCAGTGCTAGAGATGCTTCGCGGGAGCGGGGAGGCAATCAGCCCCAGCATTTT
TRBV19	few	-	TRBJ2-7	CASRSSGTGVHEQYF	TGTGCCAGTAGAAGTAGCGGGACAGGTGTCCACGAGCAGTACTTC
TRBV20-1	many	-	TRBJ2-7	CSAIPRPYEQYF	TGCAGTGCTATCCCGCGTCCCTACGAGCAGTACTTC
TRBV19	-	-	TRBJ2-3	CASSIGAGPTDTQYF	TGTGCCAGTAGTATTGGGGCGGGACCCACAGATACGCAGTATTTT